This section outlines one T cell receptor beta chain sequence together with its context. Its antigen is as yet unknown. The germline V gene has CDR1 SNHLY and CDR2 FYNNEI. There are 11 residues in the CDR3. V was shortened by 10 bases and J by 2 bases, with 8 bases between the two germline ends. RNA was extracted and reverse transcribed into cDNA as the sequencing template. The method was immunoSEQ multiplex PCR; TCRdb's version includes in-frame clones alone and lacks a portion of them. The sample contains approximately 110,000 clones, around 50% of which appear only once. The data stem from a study of CD8+ T cells in alopecia areata. Study background: Severity scoring for treated patients was based on the percentage of affected scalp area.

Treatment given: oral pan-JAK inhibitor, 5-10 mg twice daily. Those with alopecia areata gave lesional scalp punch biopsies and peripheral blood. Investigators sorted PBMCs to obtain both CD4+ and CD8+ T cells. Study-wide results and caveats: Normal-skin resident alphabeta T cells also appear among scalp sample sequences.

V is TRBV2 and J is TRBJ1-1, with D tentatively TRBD1 (5 bases). The sequence was collected from a human donor with alopecia areata. Here the sequenced sample was CD8+ T cells sorted from blood, taken at week 24, from a patient treated with tofacitinib. The CDR3 coding sequence is TGTGCCACCGGGACTAACACTGAAGCTTTCTTT. Its protein product is CATGTNTEAFF.